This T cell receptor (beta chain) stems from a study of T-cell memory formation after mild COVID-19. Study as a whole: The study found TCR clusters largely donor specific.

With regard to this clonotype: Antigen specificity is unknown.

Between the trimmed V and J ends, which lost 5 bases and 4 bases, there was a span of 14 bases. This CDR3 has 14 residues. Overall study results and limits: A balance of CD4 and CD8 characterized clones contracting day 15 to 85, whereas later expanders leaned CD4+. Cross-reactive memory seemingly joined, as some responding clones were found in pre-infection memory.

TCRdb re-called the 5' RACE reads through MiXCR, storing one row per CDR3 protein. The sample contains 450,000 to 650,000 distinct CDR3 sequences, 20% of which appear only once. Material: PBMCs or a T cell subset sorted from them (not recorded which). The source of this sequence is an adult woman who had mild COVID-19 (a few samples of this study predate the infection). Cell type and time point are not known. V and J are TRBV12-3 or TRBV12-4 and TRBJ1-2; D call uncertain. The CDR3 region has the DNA TGTGCCAGCAGTGCCTCTGCACAGATCTATGGCTACACCTTC. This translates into CASSASAQIYGYTF.